The rows below give T cell receptor beta chains drawn from one sample of a study of T cells in Graves' hyperthyroidism and ophthalmopathy. A single record per CDR3 protein comes from TCRdb applying MiXCR to the multiplex PCR reads. Altogether around 250,000 distinct CDR3 sequences are present, less than 20% being singletons, with the ten largest covering about 30%. Sequenced sample: blood. The receptors stem from a woman between 18 and 29 years old with Graves' ophthalmopathy. The CDR3 runs from the conserved cysteine through the conserved F or W. Each record gives: CDR3 DNA, CDR3 protein, D gene, V gene, J gene, clone size. D genes are given only for firm matches. Not every row has a clone size; where given, it reads once, few, many or a size class.

cdr3_nt: TGTGCCAGTAGAACACCAGGGAGTGGCTATGGCTACACCTTC; cdr3_aa: CASRTPGSGYGYTF; d_call: .; v_call: TRBV19; j_call: TRBJ1-2; clone_size: few
cdr3_nt: TGTGCCAGCAGTTACCCTGGAGTCACTGAAGCTTTCTTT; cdr3_aa: CASSYPGVTEAFF; d_call: .; v_call: TRBV6-5; j_call: TRBJ1-1; clone_size: many
cdr3_nt: TGCAGTGCCGACTTGAACACAGATACGCAGTATTTT; cdr3_aa: CSADLNTDTQYF; d_call: .; v_call: TRBV20-1; j_call: TRBJ2-3; clone_size: many
cdr3_nt: TGTGCCAGCTCACCACGAGTGGCTAGCGGGAAAGAGACCCAGTACTTC; cdr3_aa: CASSPRVASGKETQYF; d_call: TRBD2; v_call: TRBV18; j_call: TRBJ2-5; clone_size: many
cdr3_nt: TGTGCCAGCAGCCAACTAGCGGACTCCTACAATGAGCAGTTCTTC; cdr3_aa: CASSQLADSYNEQFF; d_call: TRBD2; v_call: TRBV3-1; j_call: TRBJ2-1; clone_size: few
cdr3_nt: TGTGCCAGCAGCTTGACTAGCGGGAGCGATGAGCAGTTCTTC; cdr3_aa: CASSLTSGSDEQFF; d_call: TRBD2; v_call: TRBV3-1; j_call: TRBJ2-1; clone_size: .
cdr3_nt: TGCAGTGCCACATCTAGCGGGGGGGGTGGCACAGATACGCAGTATTTT; cdr3_aa: CSATSSGGGGTDTQYF; d_call: TRBD2; v_call: TRBV20-1; j_call: TRBJ2-3; clone_size: many
cdr3_nt: TGTGCCAGCAGTTCCCCGGGACAGGGGGCGCGGAACACTGAAGCTTTCTTT; cdr3_aa: CASSSPGQGARNTEAFF; d_call: TRBD1; v_call: TRBV28; j_call: TRBJ1-1; clone_size: few
cdr3_nt: .; cdr3_aa: CASSFYICSANANEQFF; d_call: .; v_call: TRBV11-2; j_call: TRBJ2-1; clone_size: .
cdr3_nt: TGTGCCAGCAGTCGGGCGGCGAATCAGCCCCAGCATTTT; cdr3_aa: CASSRAANQPQHF; d_call: .; v_call: TRBV6-1; j_call: TRBJ1-5; clone_size: many
cdr3_nt: TGTGCCAGCAGCGGGGACAGGGGGCTTGGGCAGTACTTC; cdr3_aa: CASSGDRGLGQYF; d_call: TRBD1; v_call: TRBV13; j_call: TRBJ2-7; clone_size: many